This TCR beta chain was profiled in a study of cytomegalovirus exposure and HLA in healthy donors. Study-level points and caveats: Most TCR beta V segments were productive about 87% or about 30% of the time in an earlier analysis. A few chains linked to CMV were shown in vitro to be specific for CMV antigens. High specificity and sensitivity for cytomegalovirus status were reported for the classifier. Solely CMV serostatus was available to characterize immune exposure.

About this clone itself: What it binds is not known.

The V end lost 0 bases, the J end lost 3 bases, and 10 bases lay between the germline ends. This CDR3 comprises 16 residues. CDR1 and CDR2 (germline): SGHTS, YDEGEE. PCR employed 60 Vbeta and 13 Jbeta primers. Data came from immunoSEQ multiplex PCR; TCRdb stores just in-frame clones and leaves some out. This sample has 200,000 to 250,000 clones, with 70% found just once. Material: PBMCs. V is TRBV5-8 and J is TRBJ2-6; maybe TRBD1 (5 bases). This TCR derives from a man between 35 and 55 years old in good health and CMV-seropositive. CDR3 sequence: CASSLEPRVGANVLTF. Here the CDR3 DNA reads TGTGCCAGCAGCTTGGAGCCCAGGGTTGGGGCCAACGTCCTGACTTTC.